This entry lists 29 T cell receptor beta chains sequenced from one sample in a study of blood T cell repertoires in COVID-19 (dated by TCRdb to the early 2020s). The receptor library was made with the immunoSEQ multiplex PCR assay. In its TCRdb copy, this immuneACCESS table keeps in-frame sequences only and misses some clones. Where compared with another copy, unresolved V genes explain less than half of these, and the others have no known cause. Recorded for this sample are nearly 95,000 clones; around 86% of them occurred a single time. Clones ranked in the top ten supply around 5% of the sample. Material: peripheral blood. These receptors were taken from a woman of 80 years or more with acute or convalescent COVID-19.

The rearrangement links TRBV5-1 to TRBJ2-1; 8 nucleotides agree with TRBD2. The CDR3 is made up of 13 amino acids. Germline trimming cut 4 bases from V and 10 bases from J; bases unmatched to any gene: 7. Germline V CDR1 and CDR2: SGHRS, YFSETQ. The CDR3 DNA follows: TGCGCCAGCAGCCAATTCGGGGGGGGCGAGCAGTTCTTC. The encoded protein is CASSQFGGGEQFF. The variable domain in full, completed from reference TRBV5-1 and TRBJ2-1, reads KAGVTQTPRYLIKTRGQQVTLSCSPISGHRSVSWYQQTPGQGLQFLFEYFSETQRNKGNFPGRFSGRQFSNSRSEMNVSTLELGDSALYLCASSQFGGGEQFFGPGTRLTVL.

The chain employs TRBV9 and TRBJ2-6; possible D gene TRBD2, 5 bases. The germline V gene has CDR1 SGDLS and CDR2 YYNGEE. CDR3 size: 18 residues. V lost 0 bases, J lost 3 bases, and 16 bases lay in between. The CDR3 DNA reads TGTGCCAGCAGCGTAGGTGCAGGAGGCTTGATTGGGGCCAACGTCCTGACTTTC. Translating it yields CASSVGAGGLIGANVLTF.

This clone was picked up one time. The chain carries TRBV7-2 and TRBJ2-5; TRBD2 aligns across 12 bases. V lost 5 bases, J lost 4 bases, and 11 bases stayed unmatched. The germline V gene has CDR1 SGHTA and CDR2 FQGNSA. This CDR3 spans 17 amino acids. CDR3 in DNA: TGTGCCAGCAGCCCAGGGGGGCTAGCGGGGGGGCGAGAGACCCAGTACTTC. It encodes CASSPGGLAGGRETQYF.

The chain is built from TRBV9 and TRBJ2-1; 7 positions match TRBD1. Germline CDR1 and CDR2: SGDLS and YYNGEE. The trim removed 3 bases at V and 7 bases at J, leaving 4 bases unmatched. The CDR3 extends over 13 amino acids. The CDR3 here is CASSARQGNEQFF. CDR3 bases: TGTGCCAGCAGCGCCCGACAGGGAAATGAGCAGTTCTTC.

The chain recombines TRBV18 with TRBJ1-6; D uncertain. V was trimmed by 3 bases and J by 0 bases, leaving 9 bases between them. Per the germline V gene, CDR1 is KGHSH and CDR2 is LQKENI. The CDR3 has 16 amino acids. The CDR3 here is CASSPDSSSYNSPLHF. The CDR3 DNA sequence: TGTGCCAGCTCACCCGACTCAAGCTCCTATAATTCACCCCTCCACTTT.

V is TRBV2 and J is TRBJ2-1; 11 nucleotides line up with TRBD2. There are 14 residues in the CDR3. Germline CDR1 is SNHLY and CDR2 is FYNNEI. The trim removed 4 bases at V and 7 bases at J, leaving 3 bases unmatched. The CDR3 sequence: CASSGLAGWNEQFF. CDR3 bases: TGTGCCAGCAGTGGACTAGCGGGGTGGAATGAGCAGTTCTTC.

V is TRBV19 and J is TRBJ1-1; D may be TRBD1 (6 bases). The CDR3 sequence is 15 residues long. Between the trimmed V and J ends, which lost 8 bases and 1 base, there was a span of 17 bases. Germline V gene lookup returns CDR1 LNHDA and CDR2 SQIVND (reference sequence). The CDR3 nucleotides are TGTGCCAGTCAGGTTCAGGACAGAAAGAACACTGAAGCTTTCTTT. Protein: CASQVQDRKNTEAFF.

V usage is TRBV6-6 and J usage is TRBJ1-2; the D is unclear. CDR1 is MNHNY, CDR2 SVGAGI, per germline (reference sequence). The CDR3 covers 14 residues. Trimming removed 2 bases from V and 4 bases from J, with 11 bases in between. The CDR3 DNA is TGTGCCAGCAGTTACCGGCAGAGCGGCTATGGCTACACCTTC. It codes for CASSYRQSGYGYTF.

The chain links TRBV29-1 to TRBJ1-5, with 7 positions matching TRBD1. This CDR3 is built from 14 residues. J gave up 9 bases and V 2 bases, and 10 bases lay outside the gene matches. Germline assignment: CDR1 SQVTM and CDR2 ANQGSEA. Here the CDR3 DNA reads TGCAGCGTTGAATTGGACAGGCACCCGGGGCCCCAGCATTTT. This translates into CSVELDRHPGPQHF.

The CDR3 sequence is CASSQVSGHPITDTQYF. CDR3 nucleotide sequence: TGTGCCAGCAGCCAAGTCTCGGGACATCCCATCACAGATACGCAGTATTTT. The V and J genes are TRBV3-1 (or the pseudogene TRBV3-2) and TRBJ2-3, with D possibly TRBD1 on 6 matching bases. Trimming stripped 1 base from V and 2 bases from J, with 16 bases between. The germline gives CDR1 LGHDT, CDR2 YNNKEL (reference sequence). The CDR3 is 17 residues long.

The chain joins TRBV7-8 to TRBJ2-1, with D tentatively TRBD1 (5 bases). Germline CDR1 is SGHVS and CDR2 is FQNEAQ. The CDR3 covers 13 residues. V was trimmed by 0 bases and J by 9 bases, leaving 9 bases between them. CDR3 amino acids: CASSLARESEQFF. The CDR3 DNA reads as TGTGCCAGCAGCTTAGCCAGGGAAAGTGAGCAGTTCTTC.

The chain combines TRBV19 with TRBJ2-5; TRBD2 matches 10 bases. Germline V gives CDR1 LNHDA, CDR2 SQIVND (reference sequence). With 2 bases clipped from V and 4 bases from J, the junction kept 10 bases outside the gene matches. CDR3 length: 17 residues. CDR3 sequence: CASSINPPAGGRETQYF. The CDR3 DNA sequence: TGTGCCAGTAGTATAAATCCCCCAGCGGGAGGGCGAGAGACCCAGTACTTC.

J is TRBJ2-1 and V is TRBV7-6; 8 bases are a match to TRBD2. From germline, CDR1 is SGHVS and CDR2 FNYEAQ. The CDR3 runs 15 residues. V was clipped by 5 bases and J by 2 bases; unmatched bases: 5. The CDR3 sequence is CASSTKAGAYNEQFF. Written as DNA, the CDR3 is TGTGCCAGCAGCACAAAAGCGGGAGCCTACAATGAGCAGTTCTTC.

This clone appeared a single time. The chain is built from TRBV6-5 and TRBJ2-5, with 9 bases fitting TRBD1. The V gene's germline CDR1 is MNHEY and CDR2 SVGAGI. J was trimmed by 5 bases and V by 2 bases; bases with no gene match: 6. The CDR3 is made up of 15 amino acids. CDR3 sequence: CASSYTGTGSETQYF. The CDR3 coding sequence is TGTGCCAGCAGTTACACCGGGACAGGGAGCGAGACCCAGTACTTC.

This sequence joins TRBV5-6 and TRBJ2-5; 12 positions match TRBD2. After removal of 6 bases from V and 0 bases from J, the junction contained 9 bases not matched to a gene. The CDR3 length is 17 residues. Germline V gene sequence: CDR1 SGHDT, CDR2 YYEEEE. The CDR3 spells CASNFLRLAGDQETQYF. The CDR3 nucleotides are TGTGCCAGCAACTTCCTCCGACTAGCGGGGGACCAAGAGACCCAGTACTTC.

V gene TRBV10-3 combines with J gene TRBJ2-3; 7 bases agree with TRBD2. The CDR3 runs to 16 residues. J was trimmed by 5 bases and V by 7 bases; bases with no gene match: 15. Germline lookup yields CDR1 ENHRY and CDR2 SYGVKD. The DNA for the CDR3 is TGTGCCATCAAAGGCTCGGGGGGAGGGGCGAAAGATACGCAGTATTTT. As protein: CAIKGSGGGAKDTQYF.

The gene calls are TRBV7-8 and TRBJ2-7; 13 bases are a match to TRBD2. Germline V gene lookup returns CDR1 SGHVS and CDR2 FQNEAQ. The CDR3 contains 16 residues. J was trimmed by 0 bases and V by 5 bases; bases with no gene match: 4. The CDR3: CASSVGTSGVSYEQYF. In nucleotides, the CDR3 is TGTGCCAGCAGCGTAGGGACTAGCGGGGTCTCCTACGAGCAGTACTTC.

This clone was seen a handful of times. The chain recombines TRBV9 with TRBJ2-3; a weak D match, TRBD1 (6 bases). Germline V gives CDR1 SGDLS, CDR2 YYNGEE. This CDR3 region has 14 residues. V was trimmed by 7 bases and J by 0 bases, leaving 12 bases between them. The CDR3 protein is CASGEQGSTDTQYF. The CDR3 DNA reads TGTGCCAGCGGAGAGCAGGGGAGCACAGATACGCAGTATTTT.

V is TRBV30 and J is TRBJ1-6; 8 nucleotides match TRBD1. Germline CDR1 reads GTSNPN; CDR2 reads SVGIG (reference sequence). CDR3 length: 14 residues. Unmatched junction bases numbered 5, after V lost 2 bases and J lost 8 bases. CDR3 region: CAWSRSTGDSPLHF. The CDR3 nucleotides read TGTGCCTGGAGTCGGTCGACAGGGGATTCACCCCTCCACTTT.

This clone was recorded a few times. The chain couples TRBV14 to TRBJ2-1, with 10 bases aligning to TRBD2. Trimming cost V 2 bases and J 5 bases; bases outside gene matches: 12. The CDR3 length is 18 residues. Germline loops: CDR1 SGHDN, CDR2 FVKESK. For the CDR3, the DNA is TGTGCCAGCAGCCAACGCTTTCTTAGCGGGAGGAGGAACAATGAGCAGTTCTTC. Translating it yields CASSQRFLSGRRNNEQFF. The variable domain in full, completed from reference TRBV14 and TRBJ2-1, reads EAGVTQFPSHSVIEKGQTVTLRCDPISGHDNLYWYRRVMGKEIKFLLHFVKESKQDESGMPNNRFLAERTGGTYSTLKVQPAELEDSGVYFCASSQRFLSGRRNNEQFFGPGTRLTVL.

This sequence joins TRBV19 and TRBJ1-5; 9 positions match TRBD1. The V gene end was trimmed by 3 bases and the J gene end by 0 bases; junction bases not matched to a gene: 3. The CDR3 totals 16 residues. CDR1 is LNHDA and CDR2 is SQIVND in the germline V gene (reference sequence). CDR3 region: CASSIGTGNSNQPQHF. CDR3 sequence (DNA): TGTGCCAGTAGTATTGGGACAGGGAATAGCAATCAGCCCCAGCATTTT. The full variable domain, completed using reference TRBV19 and TRBJ1-5, is DGGITQSPKYLFRKEGQNVTLSCEQNLNHDAMYWYRQDPGQGLRLIYYSQIVNDFQKGDIAEGYSVSREKKESFPLTVTSAQKNPTAFYLCASSIGTGNSNQPQHFGDGTRLSIL.

V and J are TRBV19 and TRBJ2-7, with 11 bases lining up with TRBD2. The CDR3 consists of 13 residues. Germline V gene data show CDR1 as LNHDA and CDR2 as SQIVND (reference sequence). The ends lost 5 bases at V and 6 bases at J; junction bases unmatched: 3. The CDR3 DNA follows: TGTGCCAGTAGTCCAGGACTAGCGGGCGAGCAGTACTTC. Translating gives CASSPGLAGEQYF.

This clone has a single count. The chain uses TRBV19 and TRBJ2-7; possibly TRBD2 for D (5 bases). Trimming cost V 4 bases and J 2 bases, with 21 bases left between them. The CDR3 has 17 amino acids. The germline V gene encodes CDR1 LNHDA and CDR2 SQIVND (reference sequence). CDR3 amino acids: CASSKAVGERIPYEQYF. The CDR3 DNA reads as TGTGCCAGTAGTAAGGCGGTCGGGGAGCGGATCCCCTACGAGCAGTACTTC.

This clone appeared a single time. The CDR3 loop reads CASSLMVGLEGEQFF. CDR3 bases: TGTGCCAGCAGCCTGATGGTAGGGTTGGAGGGTGAGCAGTTCTTC. The genes are TRBV3-1 (or the pseudogene TRBV3-2) and TRBJ2-1; D possibly corresponds to TRBD2 (6 bases). Germline V gives CDR1 LGHDT, CDR2 YNNKEL (reference sequence). Deletions cut 4 bases from V and 9 bases from J, with 19 bases between. The CDR3 has 15 amino acids.

This clone was counted only a few times. This sequence joins TRBV6-5 and TRBJ2-7; D perhaps matches TRBD2 (5 bases). The V and J ends lost 5 bases and 6 bases respectively, with 14 bases between them. Germline V gives CDR1 MNHEY, CDR2 SVGAGI. There are 13 residues in the CDR3. DNA of the CDR3: TGTGCCAGCAGTACGGGGTACGATCGCGAGCAGTACTTC. Translated, it gives CASSTGYDREQYF.

The chain links TRBV27 to TRBJ1-2, with D possibly being TRBD1 (5 bases). Looked up from germline, CDR1 is MNHEY and CDR2 is SMNVEV (reference sequence). This CDR3 has 16 residues. V gave up 5 bases and J gave up 5 bases, with 21 bases separating them. CDR3 region: CASSPQAPTGLYGYTF. As DNA, the CDR3 is TGTGCCAGCAGTCCCCAAGCCCCGACGGGACTATATGGCTACACCTTC.

The chain uses TRBV5-4 and TRBJ2-3; the D gene is possibly TRBD1 (8 bases). The CDR3 runs to 13 residues. Germline values: CDR1 SGHNT, CDR2 YYREEE (reference sequence). Trimming left V 3 bases short and J 5 bases short, with 10 bases between. CDR3 sequence: CASSYRGGDTQYF. For the CDR3, the DNA is TGTGCCAGCAGCTACAGGGGGGGAGATACGCAGTATTTT.

In its sample, this clone was seen a few times. The chain uses TRBV10-3 and TRBJ2-1; 8 positions match TRBD2. J gave up 4 bases and V 2 bases, and 1 base lay outside the gene matches. Germline CDR1 is ENHRY and CDR2 is SYGVKD. The CDR3 contains 14 residues. The CDR3 DNA reads TGTGCCATCAGTGAGACTAGCGGTTACAATGAGCAGTTCTTC. Residues: CAISETSGYNEQFF.

CDR3 sequence (DNA): TGTGCCAGCAGTGAACAGCCAGGGGGTCAGCCCCAGCATTTT. Its translation: CASSEQPGGQPQHF. The chain recombines TRBV2 with TRBJ1-5; 7 bases are a match to TRBD1. V lost 2 bases and J lost 6; bases outside the gene matches: 4. CDR1 and CDR2 (germline): SNHLY, FYNNEI. This CDR3 is built from 14 residues. Complete variable domain (other parts from reference TRBV2 and TRBJ1-5): EPEVTQTPSHQVTQMGQEVILRCVPISNHLYFYWYRQILGQKVEFLVSFYNNEISEKSEIFDDQFSVERPDGSNFTLKIRSTKLEDSAMYFCASSEQPGGQPQHFGDGTRLSIL.